The rows below give T cell receptor beta chains drawn from one sample of a study of shared T cell receptors in the human thymus. The table came from immunoSEQ multiplex PCR; TCRdb's copy has only in-frame clones and leaves some out. The data show some 660,000 clones, 87% seen once. The same sample was also used in a study of human thymus T cells.

Sequencing was done on a sample of thymocytes. These receptors were obtained from a boy under three years old with a congenital heart defect. CDR3s include the opening cysteine and the closing phenylalanine or tryptophan. Each record gives: V gene, clone size, D gene, J gene, CDR3 protein, CDR3 DNA. D genes are given only for firm matches. Where a row states a size, it is once, few, many or the class of an expanded clone; other rows omit it.

>TRBV12-5|.|TRBD1|TRBJ2-7
CASGFPPSTGAIPSSYEQYF
TGTGCTAGTGGTTTTCCTCCTTCGACAGGGGCCATTCCAAGCTCCTACGAGCAGTACTTC
>TRBV30|.|TRBD1|TRBJ1-2
CAWSPRTGDYGYTF
TGTGCCTGGAGCCCTAGGACAGGGGACTATGGCTACACCTTC
>TRBV18|.|TRBD1|TRBJ1-2
CASSQPGTGYGYTF
TGTGCCAGCTCACAACCCGGGACAGGCTATGGCTACACCTTC
>TRBV9|.|.|TRBJ1-5
CASGGGGSQPQHF
TGTGCCAGCGGAGGGGGAGGGAGCCAGCCCCAGCATTTT
>TRBV4-3|few|.|TRBJ1-1
CASSDSGGGKGTEAFF
TGCGCCAGCAGCGACAGCGGGGGAGGAAAGGGCACTGAAGCTTTCTTT
>TRBV28|.|TRBD1|TRBJ2-7
CASSVDDTGVGEQYF
TGTGCCAGCAGTGTGGATGACACAGGGGTGGGCGAGCAGTACTTC
>TRBV18|once|TRBD1|TRBJ1-5
CASSPGSDRGYQPQHF
TGTGCCAGCTCACCGGGATCGGACAGGGGGTATCAGCCCCAGCATTTT
>TRBV7-9|.|TRBD2|TRBJ2-1
CASMVDGGTYNEQFF
TGTGCCAGCATGGTGGACGGGGGGACCTACAATGAGCAGTTCTTC
>TRBV9|.|.|TRBJ2-1
CASSKRDNEQFF
TGTGCCAGCAGCAAACGGGACAATGAGCAGTTCTTC
>TRBV2|.|.|TRBJ2-2
CASSYGTHTGELFF
TGTGCCAGCAGTTACGGGACACACACCGGGGAGCTGTTTTTT
>TRBV27|.|TRBD1|TRBJ1-5
CASSPHRGGLVQPQHF
TGTGCCAGCAGTCCACACAGGGGAGGTTTGGTTCAGCCCCAGCATTTT
>TRBV9|.|TRBD1|TRBJ1-2
CASSVEWGQGRYTF
TGTGCCAGCAGCGTAGAGTGGGGACAGGGACGCTACACCTTC
>TRBV11-2|.|.|TRBJ2-7
CASSPPGQALSYEQYF
TGTGCCAGCAGCCCCCCTGGGCAAGCATTATCCTACGAGCAGTACTTC
>TRBV5-6|.|TRBD2|TRBJ2-5
CASSSRLAGDSETQYF
TGTGCCAGCAGCTCAAGACTAGCGGGAGATTCGGAGACCCAGTACTTC
>TRBV6-4|.|TRBD1|TRBJ1-2
CASSRNPGQGIYGYTF
TGTGCCAGCAGCCGCAACCCGGGACAGGGGATCTATGGCTACACCTTC
>TRBV14|.|.|TRBJ2-5
CASSQGQYQETQYF
TGTGCCAGCAGCCAAGGCCAGTACCAAGAGACCCAGTACTTC
>TRBV2|.|TRBD1|TRBJ2-5
CASLYEQGRETQYF
TGTGCCAGCTTATACGAACAGGGGAGAGAGACCCAGTACTTC
>TRBV4-2|.|.|TRBJ1-1
CASSQLRENTEAFF
TGTGCCAGCAGCCAACTCAGGGAGAACACTGAAGCTTTCTTT
>TRBV6-5|.|TRBD2|TRBJ2-7
CASSYGTTGEQYF
TGTGCCAGCAGTTACGGGACTACGGGCGAGCAGTACTTC
>TRBV4-3|.|TRBD1|TRBJ2-1
CASSQDQGWDRVGQSSYNEQFF
TGCGCCAGCAGCCAAGACCAAGGGTGGGACAGGGTTGGCCAGAGCTCCTACAATGAGCAGTTCTTC
>TRBV10-1|.|TRBD1|TRBJ2-1
CATQQGKQFF
TGCGCCACCCAACAGGGGAAGCAGTTCTTC
>TRBV1|once|.|TRBJ2-5
CTSSQDLARGLGGETQYF
TGCACCAGCAGCCAAGATCTGGCCCGGGGACTAGGTGGGGAGACCCAGTACTTC
>TRBV28|.|.|TRBJ1-4
CASSFLGPRGLFF
TGTGCCAGCAGTTTCCTAGGCCCCAGAGGACTGTTTTTT
>TRBV25-1|.|TRBD1|TRBJ2-4
CASSPRTGTLLAKNIQYF
TGTGCCAGCAGTCCCCGGACAGGGACGCTACTAGCCAAAAACATTCAGTACTTC
>TRBV25-1|.|TRBD2|TRBJ2-1
CASSGSGRAGYNEQFF
TGTGCCAGCAGTGGTAGCGGGAGGGCCGGGTACAATGAGCAGTTCTTC
>TRBV7-2|.|TRBD2|TRBJ2-1
CASSSSGRACNEQFF
TGTGCCAGCAGCTCGAGCGGGAGGGCCTGTAATGAGCAGTTCTTC
>TRBV4-3|.|TRBD1|TRBJ1-5
CASSQALTGDIDQPQHF
TGCGCCAGCAGCCAAGCCCTGACAGGGGATATTGATCAGCCCCAGCATTTT
>TRBV27|.|TRBD1|TRBJ2-2
CASSLRTGGGGELFF
TGTGCCAGCAGTCTCCGGACAGGGGGAGGCGGGGAGCTGTTTTTT
>TRBV9|.|.|TRBJ2-3
CASSRSQAEPTDTQYF
TGTGCCAGCAGCCGATCACAAGCGGAGCCCACAGATACGCAGTATTTT
>TRBV6-1|.|.|TRBJ2-1
CASSEAGNEQFF
TGTGCCAGCAGTGAAGCCGGCAATGAGCAGTTCTTC
>TRBV11-2|.|.|TRBJ2-5
CASSFGIKSPETQYF
TGTGCCAGCAGCTTCGGTATCAAGTCCCCCGAGACCCAGTACTTC
>TRBV27|.|TRBD2|TRBJ2-7
CASSRRLAGIYEQYF
TGTGCCAGCAGTCGTCGACTAGCGGGAATCTACGAGCAGTACTTC
>TRBV28|.|TRBD2|TRBJ2-1
CASSQSGTSGRNEQFF
TGTGCCAGCAGTCAATCCGGGACTAGCGGGAGAAATGAGCAGTTCTTC
>TRBV19|.|TRBD1|TRBJ1-1
CASSPGTGGMNTEAFF
TGTGCCAGTAGTCCGGGGACAGGGGGGATGAACACTGAAGCTTTCTTT
>TRBV5-1|.|TRBD2|TRBJ2-5
CASSCELAAQETQYF
TGCGCCAGCAGCTGCGAACTAGCGGCCCAAGAGACCCAGTACTTC
>TRBV5-8|.|.|TRBJ2-7
CASSPTGTYEQYF
TGTGCCAGCAGCCCGACAGGAACCTACGAGCAGTACTTC
>TRBV28|few|.|TRBJ2-4
CASNQTGCGKENIQYF
TGTGCCAGCAACCAGACGGGGTGCGGGAAGGAAAACATTCAGTACTTC
>TRBV2|once|TRBD1|TRBJ1-6
CASSRTGENNSPLHF
TGTGCCAGCAGCCGGACAGGGGAGAATAATTCACCCCTCCACTTT
>TRBV4-3|.|TRBD1|TRBJ2-3
CASSPYRGTRTDTQYF
TGCGCCAGCAGCCCCTACAGGGGGACCCGCACAGATACGCAGTATTTT
>TRBV5-1|.|TRBD2|TRBJ2-5
CASSLSGRETQYF
TGCGCCAGCAGCTTGAGCGGGAGAGAGACCCAGTACTTC